These 19 T cell receptor beta chains were all obtained from the same sample, sequenced in a study of T cells in Graves' hyperthyroidism and ophthalmopathy. Amplified TCR beta CDR3 regions derived from RNA transcripts. RT-PCR in the first round (using the HTBI primer set) targeted the TCR CDR3. TCRdb fed the multiplex PCR reads into MiXCR, producing one record per CDR3 protein. The table lists about 300,000 distinct CDR3 sequences, less than 30% of them singletons. The sample comprised blood. These TCRs come from a man aged 35 to 55 with Graves' hyperthyroidism that later progressed to Graves' ophthalmopathy.

There are many counts of this clonotype. The genes are TRBV10-3 and TRBJ2-5; 10 bases agree with TRBD2. The CDR3 length is 13 residues. V shed 6 bases, J shed 5 bases, and the junction held 3 bases outside the gene matches. CDR1 is ENHRY and CDR2 is SYGVKD in the germline V gene. CDR3 amino acids: CAISGTSEETQYF. CDR3 coding DNA: TGTGCCATCAGCGGGACTAGCGAGGAGACCCAGTACTTC.

This clonotype came up many times. This chain joins TRBV19 and TRBJ2-7; tentative D call: TRBD2 (5 bases). CDR1 is LNHDA, CDR2 SQIVND, per germline (reference sequence). The CDR3 is 14 residues long. The ends were cut back, 7 bases at V and 1 base at J, with 14 bases in the middle. The CDR3 DNA follows: TGTGCCAGTACCCACCAAGGGAGTTCCTACGAGCAGTACTTC. Translation gives CASTHQGSSYEQYF.

The J gene is TRBJ1-3, the V gene TRBV10-3; TRBD1 agrees at 7 bases. CDR3 length equals 15 residues. J lost 0 bases, V lost 5 bases, and 4 bases had no gene match. Germline CDR1 and CDR2: ENHRY and SYGVKD. This CDR3 is CAISPGTASGNTIYF. DNA for the CDR3: TGTGCCATCAGTCCCGGGACAGCCTCTGGAAACACCATATATTTT.

This clonotype was seen repeatedly, ten times or more. The chain links TRBV7-3 to TRBJ2-2; weak D call: TRBD2 (7 bases). The CDR3 is 19 amino acids. Germline V gene data show CDR1 as SGHTA and CDR2 as FQGTGA. The V end was cut by 0 bases, the J end by 6 bases, with 23 bases between. The CDR3 loop is CASSLTYLGGGSYPGELFF. The CDR3, as DNA: TGTGCCAGCAGCTTAACGTATCTTGGGGGCGGGAGTTACCCCGGGGAGCTGTTTTTT.

The sample holds a few counts of this clonotype. The chain employs TRBV6-2 or TRBV6-3 and TRBJ2-7, with unresolved D. The V end was cut by 6 bases, the J end by 3 bases, with 6 bases between. Germline values: CDR1 MNHEY, CDR2 SVGEGT. The CDR3 totals 11 residues. This CDR3 reads CASRWNYEQYF. The DNA for the CDR3 is TGTGCCAGCAGGTGGAACTACGAGCAGTACTTC.

This clonotype was seen just once. The genes are TRBV28 and TRBJ2-7; D gene uncertain. The V gene lost 5 bases and the J gene lost 2 bases, with 16 bases spanning the gap. The CDR3 runs 15 residues. Germline values: CDR1 MDHEN, CDR2 SYDVKM. CDR3 loop: CASSTLHRGTYEQYF. CDR3 nucleotides: TGTGCCAGCAGTACACTACATCGCGGAACCTACGAGCAGTACTTC. The full variable domain, its missing parts supplied by reference TRBV28 and TRBJ2-7, is DVKVTQSSRYLVKRTGEKVFLECVQDMDHENMFWYRQDPGLGLRLIYFSYDVKMKEKGDIPEGYSVSREKKERFSLILESASTNQTSMYLCASSTLHRGTYEQYFGPGTRLTVT.

This clonotype was counted at least ten times. The chain carries TRBV2 and TRBJ2-7, with D possibly matching TRBD2 (5 bases). Between the trimmed V and J ends, which lost 1 base and 7 bases, there was a span of 11 bases. CDR3 length: 13 residues. The V gene's germline CDR1 is SNHLY and CDR2 FYNNEI. CDR3 residues: CASSEGRAGEQYF. The CDR3 bases are TGTGCCAGCAGTGAAGGTAGGGCGGGTGAGCAGTACTTC.

In its sample, this clonotype was seen many times. The V and J genes are TRBV2 and TRBJ2-2; TRBD1 agrees at 11 bases. Germline lookup yields CDR1 SNHLY and CDR2 FYNNEI. Germline trimming cut 6 bases from V and 4 bases from J; bases unmatched to any gene: 4. There are 15 residues in the CDR3. The DNA for the CDR3 is TGTGCCAGCAGAAACGGGACAGGGGGCACCGGGGAGCTGTTTTTT. Its protein product is CASRNGTGGTGELFF.

The chain's CDR3 is CASVVNYGYTF. The CDR3 nucleotides read TGTGCCAGCGTAGTTAACTATGGCTACACCTTC. This chain uses TRBV6-5 with TRBJ1-2; D gene uncertain. Trimming shortened V by 8 bases and J by 1 base, and 5 bases separated the two germline ends. Germline V gene sequence: CDR1 MNHEY, CDR2 SVGAGI. The CDR3 sequence is 11 residues long.

This clonotype has at least ten counts. The chain combines TRBV28 with TRBJ2-7, with D possibly being TRBD2 (6 bases). The CDR3 extends over 15 amino acids. CDR1 is MDHEN, CDR2 SYDVKM, per germline. The germline V and J ends were trimmed by 5 bases and 4 bases, with 18 bases remaining between them. In nucleotides, the CDR3 is TGTGCCAGCAGTACTAGCTCGGCTAATCGATACGAGCAGTACTTC. Its translation is CASSTSSANRYEQYF.

This clonotype has a count of ten or more. The V call is TRBV5-5, the J call TRBJ2-7; D may be TRBD2 (5 bases). The germline V gene has CDR1 SGHKS and CDR2 YYEKEE (reference sequence). The CDR3 contains 14 residues. V was clipped by 4 bases and J by 0 bases, with 11 bases between them. The CDR3 DNA sequence: TGTGCCAGCAGCCGGACTCCCGCCTCCTACGAGCAGTACTTC. This translates into CASSRTPASYEQYF.

This clonotype has ten or more counts. Sequence at one end of the junction differs from germline and may be a read error. The V call is TRBV12-3 or TRBV12-4, the J call TRBJ2-7; D perhaps matches TRBD2 (6 bases). The CDR3 is 13 residues long. The CDR3 here is CASTMSRDSLPFF. The DNA of the CDR3 is TGTGCCAGCACCATGTCCCGGGACTCTTTACCGTTCTTC.

As to this clonotype: One end of the junction does not line up with germline, which may come from a read error. The V gene is TRBV12-3 or TRBV12-4, the J gene TRBJ2-1; D ambiguous. This CDR3 region has 14 residues. The DNA of the CDR3 is TGTGCCAGCAGTTGGAACAGCCCATCCAATGAACAGTTCTTC. Protein: CASSWNSPSNEQFF.

This clonotype was counted at least ten times. The chain recombines TRBV28 with TRBJ1-6; the match to TRBD1 covers 8 bases. Unmatched junction bases numbered 10, after V lost 3 bases and J lost 12 bases. This CDR3 is built from 15 residues. Germline CDR1 reads MDHEN; CDR2 reads SYDVKM. Here the CDR3 DNA reads TGTGCCAGCAGTTTGGACAGGGCACCCGCTATACCCCTCCACTTT. Residues: CASSLDRAPAIPLHF.

The chain uses TRBV20-1 and TRBJ2-2; D unclear. The V gene's germline CDR1 is DFQATT and CDR2 SNEGSKA (reference sequence). V lost 7 bases and J 3 bases, leaving 12 bases between the germline ends. This CDR3 spans 13 amino acids. CDR3 residues: CSVGLGDTGELFF. Written as DNA, the CDR3 is TGCAGTGTCGGGCTAGGAGACACCGGGGAGCTGTTTTTT.

At least ten counts were recorded for this clonotype. The rearrangement joins TRBV2 to TRBJ2-7, with 9 positions matching TRBD1. With 3 bases clipped from V and 4 bases from J, the junction kept 4 bases outside the gene matches. Germline V gene data show CDR1 as SNHLY and CDR2 as FYNNEI. This CDR3 region has 14 residues. For the CDR3, the DNA is TGTGCCAGCAGTGATGGACAGGGGCCTTACGAGCAGTACTTC. It encodes CASSDGQGPYEQYF.

This clonotype was seen a handful of times. The rearrangement uses TRBV19 and TRBJ2-4, with D unclear. The CDR3 consists of 14 residues. Germline CDR1 reads LNHDA; CDR2 reads SQIVND (reference sequence). V was cut by 9 bases and J by 4 bases, with 16 bases left in between. CDR3 protein: CASFRTLKKNIQYF. The CDR3 DNA reads TGTGCCAGCTTCAGGACCCTTAAAAAAAACATTCAGTACTTC. Variable domain in full (rest from reference TRBV19 and TRBJ2-4): DGGITQSPKYLFRKEGQNVTLSCEQNLNHDAMYWYRQDPGQGLRLIYYSQIVNDFQKGDIAEGYSVSREKKESFPLTVTSAQKNPTAFYLCASFRTLKKNIQYFGAGTRLSVL.

This clonotype has just a few counts. This chain uses TRBV28 with TRBJ1-2; tentative D call: TRBD1 (6 bases). V was clipped by 1 base and J by 4 bases, with 16 bases between them. The CDR3 loop spans 16 amino acids. Germline values: CDR1 MDHEN, CDR2 SYDVKM. The CDR3 coding sequence is TGTGCCAGCAGTTTATCGGATGGGCAGGGGCTCTATGGCTACACCTTC. Translating it yields CASSLSDGQGLYGYTF.

This clonotype showed up many times. This sequence joins TRBV11-1 and TRBJ1-1; D perhaps matches TRBD1 (5 bases). The CDR3 is made up of 14 amino acids. Germline values: CDR1 SGHAT, CDR2 FQDESV (reference sequence). The V gene lost 2 bases and the J gene lost 4 bases, with 11 bases spanning the gap. The CDR3 DNA sequence: TGTGCCAGCAGCTTAAGTGGGACGGGCACTGAAGCTTTCTTT. Protein product: CASSLSGTGTEAFF.